This T cell receptor beta chain derives from a study of post-analysis software for immune sequencing data. Study at large: In terms of disease course, relapsing-remitting, secondary progressive and progressive-relapsing multiple sclerosis were included. General study points: Relative to controls, patients had several TRBV segments at higher frequency, with TRBV5-6, TRBV5-1 and TRBV20-1 among these. Under F measure analysis, samples from one preparation batch co-clustered strongly.

Unmatched junction bases numbered 8, after V lost 4 bases and J lost 7 bases. CDR3 length: 14 residues. Looked up from germline, CDR1 is SQVTM and CDR2 is ANQGSEA. The library was made from cDNA and included unique molecular identifiers. The source material, about 0.9 to 10 million T cells, gave rise to 400,000 to 600,000 cDNA molecules. TCRdb recomputed calls from the PCR reads with MiXCR, one row per CDR3 protein. The table lists some 260,000 distinct CDR3 sequences, 30% to 45% of them singletons. Many counts were recorded for this clonotype. Its antigen is currently unknown. The sequence came from a girl under 18 with multiple sclerosis. The rearrangement links TRBV29-1 to TRBJ1-4, with TRBD1 matching over 8 bases. Sequencing input: blood. The CDR3 loop is CSVAGQGASEKLFF. CDR3 bases: TGCAGCGTTGCCGGGCAGGGGGCTAGTGAAAAACTGTTTTTT. Based on the CDR3 plus reference TRBV29-1 and TRBJ1-4, the full variable domain is SAVISQKPSRDICQRGTSLTIQCQVDSQVTMMFWYRQQPGQSLTLIATANQGSEATYESGFVIDKFPISRPNLTFSTLTVSNMSPEDSSIYLCSVAGQGASEKLFFGSGTQLSVL.